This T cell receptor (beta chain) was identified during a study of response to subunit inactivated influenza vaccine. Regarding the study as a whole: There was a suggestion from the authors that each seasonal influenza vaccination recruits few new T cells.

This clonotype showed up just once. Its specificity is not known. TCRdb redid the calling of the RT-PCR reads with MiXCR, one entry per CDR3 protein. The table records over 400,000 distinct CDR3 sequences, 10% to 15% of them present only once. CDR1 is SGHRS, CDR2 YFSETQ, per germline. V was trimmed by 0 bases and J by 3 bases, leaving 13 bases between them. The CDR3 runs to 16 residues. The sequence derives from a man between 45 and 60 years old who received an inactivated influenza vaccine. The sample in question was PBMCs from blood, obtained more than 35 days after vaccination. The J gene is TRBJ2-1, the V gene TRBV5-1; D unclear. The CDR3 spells CASSLARIAVYNEQFF. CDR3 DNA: TGCGCCAGCAGCTTGGCCAGGATAGCAGTCTACAATGAGCAGTTCTTC.